The source of this T cell receptor (beta chain) is a study of spatial heterogeneity in lung cancer (dated by TCRdb to about 2019). For context, the study as a whole: Beta-chain transcripts were consistently detected in greater numbers than alpha-chain transcripts, which likely reflected higher beta-chain transcript abundance. In the raw uncorrected reads, each unique combination of TCR and UMI appeared more than ten times on average. In tumor regions, TCR transcript counts showed a strong correlation with a T cell transcriptional module score from matched bulk RNA-seq. In non-small cell lung cancer, the study made a quantitative comparison of TCR alpha and beta repertoires among multiple tumor regions, matched nontumor lung and blood. TCR repertoire features were related to nonsynonymous mutation counts determined by whole-exome sequencing of tumor tissue. At surgery, both alpha and beta chains were TCR-sequenced in 220 tumor regions, about 61 matched nontumor lung samples and 56 PBMC samples. The research as a whole found: TCR-seq coverage of tumor T cells was estimated to be only approximately 7% for alpha chains and roughly 13% for beta chains. Confirming at a functional level the hypothesis that regional TCRs recognize regional mutations was considered to require additional single-cell paired TCR alpha and beta sequencing. Counts of ubiquitous and regional expanded TCRs correlated with counts of ubiquitous and regional nonsynonymous mutations, respectively. A correlation was observed between the number of expanded intratumoral alpha and beta TCRs and the tumor nonsynonymous mutation count.

Ten or more counts support this clonotype. Its recognized antigen is unknown. No clone much larger than this one lies a single base away; base qualities are absent. Libraries came from 5' RACE. Sequencing relied on a NextSeq 500. In the TCR library protocol, a unique molecular identifier was attached to each TCR cDNA molecule so that PCR and sequencing errors could be corrected. The original methods were these. Decombinator tools were used for TCR identification, UMI-based error correction and CDR3 extraction. Expanded TCRs were defined as those above a frequency of 2 per 1,000, corresponding to the top 1% of the tumor frequency distribution. Expanded tumor TCRs statistically deemed absent (corrected P<0.05) from at least one tumor region were classed as regional, and all other expanded tumor TCRs were classed as ubiquitous. Rényi diversity was computed with the R vegan package after subsampling each repertoire 100 times to 5,000 TCRs. CDR3 similarity networks were constructed using string-kernel similarity of amino acid triplets, with links drawn between CDR3s whose pairwise similarity was above 0.82. Starting from the raw public reads, TCRdb applied fastp trimming at Q25, assembled clones with MiXCR and retained in-frame beta chains. One record per CDR3 amino acid sequence lists the most common genes and DNA. The V and J calls follow TCRdb's processing rather than the paper's. Recorded for this sample are fewer than 5,500 distinct CDR3 sequences; less than 9% of them occurred a single time. The ten largest clones capture more than 20% of the sample.

Per the publication, the time point label means: sample taken at primary tumor resection. Donors were over 60 patients with early-stage, untreated non-small cell lung cancer from the lung TRACERx cohort. For TCR sequencing, whole RNA was extracted from tumor and nontumor lung tissue, or from cryopreserved PBMC samples, and no cell sorting was done. Patients were selected for TCR sequencing only if sufficient RNA was available from at least two tumor regions. Tumor and adjacent nontumor lung specimens were reviewed by a lung pathologist before selection. From the cysteine through the phenylalanine, the CDR3 covers 15 amino acids. The sequence is cut down to CDR3 DNA, 45 bases in frame from base 1. Ends trimmed: V by 3 bases, J by 1 base; bases unmatched to a gene: 3. From the germline V gene (reference sequence), CDR1 is MNHEY and CDR2 is SMNVEV.

Sequenced here: lung tumor tissue, sampled at surgery. The rearrangement combines TRBV27 with TRBJ2-7, with 10 bases matching TRBD1. The clonotype comes from a male donor with early-stage non-small cell lung cancer. The CDR3 protein sequence reads: CASSFGTGVSYEQYF. The bases read TGTGCCAGCAGTTTCGGGACAGGGGTATCCTACGAGCAGTACTTC.